This T cell receptor (beta chain) was profiled in a study of neurological immune-mediated disorders (dated by TCRdb to about 2019). Study-level background: Among the approximately 35 multiple sclerosis patients, relapsing-remitting MS accounted for around 30 and secondary progressive MS accounted for 3. Peripheral blood TCR-beta repertoires from patients with HTLV-I-associated myelopathy (HAM/TSP), patients with multiple sclerosis, and healthy controls were compared in the study using UMI-based sequencing. Longitudinal samples, technical triplicates and paired sorted CD4+ and CD8+ T-cell subsets, alongside PBMC samples, were included among the 106 TCR-beta libraries. The cohort included about 70 subjects: around 15 with HAM/TSP, approximately 34 with multiple sclerosis, and some 20 healthy controls. Study-wide conclusions, independent of this receptor: No clinical or MRI features were associated with the MS cluster, and the authors said that larger cohorts are needed. TCR clonal expansion was highest in HAM/TSP patients and lowest in MS patients, with MS patients falling below even healthy controls. No identical CDR3 amino acid sequences were shared among expanded clones across subjects, suggesting private TCR-beta repertoires in all groups. In phylogenetic analysis, the repertoires of 18 of 34 MS patients grouped into a cluster of related CDR3 sequences, which suggests a possible signature at the repertoire level.

To synthesize cDNA, template-switch 5'RACE was performed with a primer carrying a 10-nucleotide random unique molecular identifier so that each TCR transcript was tagged. Over 180 million TCR-beta sequences, covering 15-18 subjects, were produced in each sequencing run. The RNeasy kit was used for extraction of total RNA. The KAPA Real-time Library Amplification kit was used to amplify TCR-beta VDJ regions with primers targeting the TCR constant region and the 5'RACE anchor. Sample indexes and Illumina adaptors were added in a first PCR, and a second PCR then increased library yield. The roughly 650 bp TCR product was size-selected on a 2% E-gel SizeSelection system after Ampure bead purification. Before pooling, libraries had their quality checked on a Bioanalyzer, their concentration measured with Qubit, and their quantity determined with the Kapa Library Quantification kit. Paired-end 2 x 150 bp sequencing of the libraries was performed on an Illumina HiSeq 2500. To increase sequence diversity, about 23-30% phiX was spiked into each library pool. For the original study's pipeline: The UMI-based MiGEC pipeline processed quality-filtered reads and removed over 85% of raw TCR sequences during error correction. IMGT germline references were used for aligning VDJ genes, and each clonotype was defined as a unique CDR3 amino acid sequence together with its V-J genes. Clonal expansion, Shannon diversity, and CDR3 relatedness (CalcPairwiseDistances, ClusterSamples) were evaluated with VDJtools, and phylogenetic trees were built with CLCbio workbench. Using coefficient-of-variation modelling across technical triplicates, the study counted a clone as expanded if it had at least 8 unique UMIs. TCRdb's own reprocessing of the public reads used fastp at Q25 and MiXCR and kept productive beta chains. For every CDR3 protein sequence, its rows merge into one entry that carries the most common genes and DNA. The V and J calls were not made by the authors but by TCRdb's processing. Across this sample there are about 59,000 distinct CDR3 sequences, with approximately 4% seen only once. The ten most abundant clones make up about 3% of the sample.

This clonotype was picked up many times. What antigen it recognizes has not been identified. Base qualities are missing; no much larger clone stands one base away. For unsorted PBMC libraries, 2 million PBMCs were used after storage in RNAlater at -80 degrees C until RNA extraction. Multiple sclerosis patients were enrolled in a US clinical protocol evaluating disease progression by magnetic resonance imaging. PBMCs were separated from peripheral blood using Ficoll-Hypaque density gradient centrifugation and then cryopreserved in liquid nitrogen. Counted from cysteine to phenylalanine, this CDR3 has 14 amino acids. The kept DNA is CDR3 alone, 42 bases in frame from the first base. V has 3 bases trimmed and J has 10 bases trimmed; junction bases matching no gene number 9. CDR1 and CDR2 were assigned from the germline V gene as SGHRS and YFSETQ.

This receptor was taken from a woman in her twenties or thirties with multiple sclerosis. The chain couples TRBV5-1 to TRBJ1-4; 7 central bases correspond to TRBD1. Specimen: PBMCs. CDR3 loop: CASSSRDSRGKLFF. The nucleotide sequence reads as follows: TGCGCCAGCAGCTCCCGGGACAGTCGGGGAAAACTGTTTTTT.